The clone carrying this T cell receptor beta chain turned up a few times. Its antigen is not identified. The data were obtained in a study of T-cell memory formation after mild COVID-19. General study results and limits: Later expanders leaned CD4+, whereas clones that contracted between day 15 and 85 were balanced CD4/CD8. Prior to infection, memory already included some responding clones, suggesting cross-reactive memory joined. Clones which contracted sat mainly in CM and EM if CD4+, and in EMRA if CD8+.

The CDR3 has 15 residues. CDR1 is SGHAT, CDR2 FQNNGV, per germline. With 1 base removed from V and 0 bases from J, the gap between germline ends came to 7 bases. TCRalpha and TCRbeta libraries used 5'RACE with constant-segment primers and UMIs. TCRdb ran MiXCR on the 5' RACE reads and lists one entry per CDR3 protein. The sample lists roughly 170,000 distinct CDR3 sequences, around 18% occurring once. This chain joins TRBV11-2 and TRBJ2-1; D gene ambiguous. The source is a man younger than 30 who had mild COVID-19 (a few samples of this study predate the infection). Cell type and time point are not known. Sequencing was performed on PBMCs or a T cell subset sorted from them (not recorded which). The CDR3 sequence is CASSLGGPSYNEQFF. The DNA for the CDR3 is TGTGCCAGCAGCTTAGGAGGCCCCTCCTACAATGAGCAGTTCTTC. The variable domain in full, completed from reference TRBV11-2 and TRBJ2-1, reads EAGVAQSPRYKIIEKRQSVAFWCNPISGHATLYWYQQILGQGPKLLIQFQNNGVVDDSQLPKDRFSAERLKGVDSTLKIQPAKLEDSAVYLCASSLGGPSYNEQFFGPGTRLTVL.